What follows are 20 T cell receptor beta chains derived from one specimen sequenced in a study of T cells in Graves' hyperthyroidism and ophthalmopathy. Amplification targeted TCR beta CDR3 regions from RNA transcripts. RT-PCR in the first round (using the HTBI primer set) targeted the TCR CDR3. TCRdb analysed the multiplex PCR reads with MiXCR anew, one entry per CDR3 protein. The sample records fewer than 450,000 distinct CDR3 sequences, roughly 15% being singletons. Sequencing used blood. The source of these receptors is a woman between 55 and 75 years old with Graves' ophthalmopathy.

This clonotype was picked up many times. This chain connects TRBV5-1 to TRBJ2-1; D is possibly TRBD1 (6 bases). Germline loops: CDR1 SGHRS, CDR2 YFSETQ. Trimming removed 2 bases from V and 7 bases from J, with 10 bases in between. CDR3 length equals 13 residues. In DNA, the CDR3 is TGCGCCAGCAGCTTACAGGGTAAGAATGAGCAGTTCTTC. Its translation is CASSLQGKNEQFF.

This clonotype was observed many times. The chain couples TRBV11-2 to TRBJ2-7; D uncertain. In germline, CDR1 is SGHAT, CDR2 FQNNGV. The CDR3 extends over 10 amino acids. With 5 bases removed from V and 4 bases from J, the gap between germline ends came to 3 bases. This CDR3 reads CASSLYEQYF. The CDR3 region has the DNA TGTGCCAGCAGCCTGTACGAGCAGTACTTC.

The CDR3 protein is CASSLKSGGAQETQYF. CDR3 nucleotides: TGTGCCAGCAGCTTAAAATCGGGAGGGGCCCAAGAGACCCAGTACTTC. The chain has TRBV7-9 and TRBJ2-5; the match to TRBD2 covers 8 bases. The CDR3 has 16 amino acids. V lost 2 bases and J lost 1; bases outside the gene matches: 6. Germline assignment: CDR1 SEHNR and CDR2 FQNEAQ (reference sequence).

In this sample, this clonotype turned up many times. This chain connects TRBV15 to TRBJ2-7; TRBD1 is a possible D gene (6 bases). The CDR3 totals 15 residues. Trimming left V 0 bases short and J 1 base short, with 10 bases between. Germline V gene sequence: CDR1 LNHNV, CDR2 YYDKDF (reference sequence). CDR3 sequence (DNA): TGTGCCACCAGCAGAGATAGGCAGGGGTCCTACGAGCAGTACTTC. As protein: CATSRDRQGSYEQYF.

The chain carries TRBV6-1 and TRBJ1-1; no definite D call. The germline CDR1 and CDR2 sequences are MNHNS and SASEGT. Trimming left V 1 base short and J 11 bases short, with 14 bases between. This CDR3 is built from 13 residues. CDR3 bases: TGTGCCAGCAGTGAAGAACTGGCCCTTGGGGCTTTCTTT. This encodes CASSEELALGAFF.

J is TRBJ2-2 and V is TRBV7-2, with D maybe TRBD1 (5 bases). The CDR3 covers 15 residues. V was clipped by 5 bases and J by 5 bases, with 15 bases between them. From germline, CDR1 is SGHTA and CDR2 FQGNSA. CDR3 amino acids: CASSTAVPGTGELFF. CDR3 coding DNA: TGTGCCAGCAGCACAGCCGTTCCAGGGACCGGGGAGCTGTTTTTT.

This clonotype showed up many times. The chain links TRBV20-1 to TRBJ2-7; the D is unclear. V gave up 6 bases and J gave up 6 bases, with 3 bases separating them. This CDR3 has 8 residues. Germline V lookup: CDR1 DFQATT, CDR2 SNEGSKA (reference sequence). CDR3 nucleotide sequence: TGCAGTGCATCCGAGCAGTACTTC. This codes for CSASEQYF.

The chain joins TRBV10-1 to TRBJ2-3, with D tentatively TRBD1 (6 bases). The CDR3 sequence is 15 residues long. Germline loops: CDR1 WNHNN, CDR2 SYGVQD (reference sequence). The V gene lost 5 bases and the J gene lost 3 bases, with 15 bases spanning the gap. CDR3 bases: TGCGCCAGCAGTCCCGGCAGGGGTGGAACAGATACGCAGTATTTT. It specifies CASSPGRGGTDTQYF.

This chain joins TRBV12-3 or TRBV12-4 and TRBJ1-1, with 7 bases that match TRBD1. CDR3 size: 18 residues. The V gene end was trimmed by 4 bases and the J gene end by 3 bases; junction bases not matched to a gene: 17. The CDR3 sequence: CASSYSTLRTGADTEAFF. CDR3 DNA sequence: TGTGCCAGCAGTTACTCAACCTTAAGGACAGGTGCGGACACTGAAGCTTTCTTT.

This clonotype was recorded at least ten times. J is TRBJ1-2 and V is TRBV28; D remains unclear. Germline V gene lookup returns CDR1 MDHEN and CDR2 SYDVKM. V lost 5 bases to trimming and J lost 8 bases, with 15 bases between them. This CDR3 is built from 13 residues. CDR3 nucleotide sequence: TGTGCCAGCAGTCCCACCATCGGTGGAGGCTACACCTTC. Translating gives CASSPTIGGGYTF.

V is TRBV19 and J is TRBJ2-5; TRBD2 matches at 7 bases. Trimming at V came to 3 bases and at J to 5 bases, leaving 9 bases not matched to a gene. The CDR3 consists of 15 residues. The germline V gene has CDR1 LNHDA and CDR2 SQIVND (reference sequence). The CDR3: CASSIGGGRAETQYF. CDR3 DNA: TGTGCCAGTAGTATCGGCGGGGGAAGAGCGGAGACCCAGTACTTC.

Notes on this clonotype: One end of the junction fails to match germline, which may point to a read error. This chain links TRBV5-4 with TRBJ2-1, with 14 nucleotides matching TRBD2. This CDR3 has 14 residues. CDR1 and CDR2 (germline): SGHNT, YYREEE (reference sequence). Here the CDR3 reads CASGLTSGRDEQFF. The DNA for the CDR3 is TGTGCCAGCGGCTTGACTAGCGGGAGGGATGAGCAGTTCTTC.

Points on this clonotype: With a much larger clone just one base away, this may be a read error. This chain uses TRBV28 with TRBJ2-1; 14 nucleotides agree with TRBD2. The last part of the DNA fits TRBJ2-7 better; the J call may be wrong. Germline V gene data show CDR1 as MDHEN and CDR2 as SYDVKM. The CDR3 extends over 15 amino acids. The CDR3 loop is CASTIGLAGGNEQYF. In nucleotides, the CDR3 is TGTGCCAGCACCATCGGACTAGCGGGAGGCAATGAGCAGTACTTC.

This clonotype was recorded a few times. The rearrangement uses TRBV6-1 and TRBJ2-4; no definite D call. V lost 7 bases, J lost 0 bases, and 16 bases lay in between. There are 16 residues in the CDR3. The germline V gene has CDR1 MNHNS and CDR2 SASEGT. CDR3 sequence reads: CASTPEDGLAKNIQYF. CDR3 DNA sequence: TGTGCCAGCACCCCAGAGGACGGGTTAGCCAAAAACATTCAGTACTTC.

This chain links TRBV12-3 or TRBV12-4 with TRBJ2-5; D uncertain. There are 12 residues in the CDR3. V lost 3 bases and J lost 2, with 4 bases in between. The DNA for the CDR3 is TGTGCCAGCAGTTTCCCTCAAGAGACCCAGTACTTC. Its translation is CASSFPQETQYF.

This clonotype showed up many times. V gene TRBV12-3 or TRBV12-4 combines with J gene TRBJ2-3; either TRBD1 or TRBD2 may supply D (5 bases each). Trimming removed 6 bases at V and 0 bases at J, with 7 bases between. This CDR3 region has 13 residues. Here the CDR3 reads CASSRGSTDTQYF. The CDR3 DNA sequence: TGTGCCAGCAGCCGGGGCAGCACAGATACGCAGTATTTT.

Notes on this clonotype: The junction and the germline gene differ at one end; a read error may be behind it. The rearrangement links TRBV7-3 to TRBJ2-1, with 10 positions matching TRBD2. The CDR3 loop spans 14 amino acids. CDR1 is SGHTA, CDR2 FQGTGA, per germline. In nucleotides, the CDR3 is TGTGCCAGCAGCTCCGGGACTAGCGCGAATGGGCAGTTCTTC. As protein: CASSSGTSANGQFF.

Ten or more counts support this clonotype. The chain combines TRBV3-1 with TRBJ2-1; D is uncertain. The length of the CDR3 is 15 residues. Germline lookup yields CDR1 LGHDT and CDR2 YNNKEL (reference sequence). Trimming removed 4 bases from V and 3 bases from J, with 13 bases in between. CDR3 sequence (DNA): TGTGCCAGCAGCCGCGACCAATACCTCTACAATGAGCAGTTCTTC. Translation gives CASSRDQYLYNEQFF.

This clonotype has more than one count but fewer than ten. The chain recombines TRBV6-1 with TRBJ2-5; TRBD2 matches at 10 bases. Germline loops: CDR1 MNHNS, CDR2 SASEGT. V lost 4 bases, J lost 14 bases, and 13 bases stayed unmatched. The CDR3 consists of 14 residues. DNA of the CDR3: TGTGCCAGCAGTGCCGGACTAGCGGCCGCCCGGGTTTACTTC. It translates to CASSAGLAAARVYF.

The genes are TRBV7-3 and TRBJ2-5; D ambiguous. This CDR3 comprises 13 residues. V lost 5 bases, J lost 6 bases, and 13 bases lay in between. CDR1 and CDR2 (germline): SGHTA, FQGTGA. This chain's CDR3 is CASSPGHSQTQYF. The CDR3 coding sequence is TGTGCCAGCAGCCCCGGGCATTCTCAGACCCAGTACTTC.